Listed here are 18 T cell receptor beta chains from one sample, sequenced in a study of T cell changes during pregnancy in multiple sclerosis. Method: immunoSEQ multiplex PCR; TCRdb's copy keeps in-frame clones and lacks some. The sample yields about 80,000 clones, roughly nine tenths seen once. Specimen: peripheral blood, collected before pregnancy. Receptors originate from a female donor with multiple sclerosis, enrolled in a pregnancy study.

This clone has just one count. V and J are TRBV5-6 and TRBJ2-7; 11 positions match TRBD2. This CDR3 has 17 residues. J was trimmed by 3 bases and V by 0 bases; bases with no gene match: 8. Germline V gene lookup returns CDR1 SGHDT and CDR2 YYEEEE. The CDR3, as DNA: TGTGCCAGCAGCTTGGGTAGCGGGGGGGCCATTTACTACGAGCAGTACTTC. Amino acid sequence: CASSLGSGGAIYYEQYF.

CDR3 region: CASAGEGYSNQPQHF. The CDR3 nucleotides read TGTGCCAGCGCGGGAGAGGGCTATAGCAATCAGCCCCAGCATTTT. This chain connects TRBV6-6 to TRBJ1-5; no clear D. Germline V gene data show CDR1 as MNHNY and CDR2 as SVGAGI (reference sequence). The CDR3 loop spans 15 amino acids. The germline V and J ends were trimmed by 8 bases and 0 bases, with 14 bases remaining between them.

This chain connects TRBV9 to TRBJ1-2, with 7 nucleotides matching TRBD1. This CDR3 has 15 amino acids. From germline, CDR1 is SGDLS and CDR2 YYNGEE. Trimming at V came to 3 bases and at J to 2 bases, leaving 7 bases not matched to a gene. The chain's CDR3 is CASSARGEDNYGYTF. The CDR3 DNA is TGTGCCAGCAGCGCCAGGGGGGAGGACAACTATGGCTACACCTTC.

This chain joins TRBV5-1 and TRBJ2-2; tentatively, D is TRBD1 (6 bases). Trimming took off 2 bases at V and 7 bases at J, with 21 bases between the two ends. The length of the CDR3 is 17 residues. Germline V CDR1 and CDR2: SGHRS, YFSETQ. CDR3 nucleotides: TGCGCCAGCAGCTTCCTTGCCTCCGGGACATTTCACGGGGAGCTGTTTTTT. It specifies CASSFLASGTFHGELFF.

The chain couples TRBV6-1 to TRBJ2-7; 7 bases line up with TRBD2. The germline V gene has CDR1 MNHNS and CDR2 SASEGT. Trimming cost V 8 bases and J 5 bases; bases outside gene matches: 15. The CDR3 is made up of 15 amino acids. As DNA, the CDR3 is TGTGCCAGCGTCGAAACGGGGGGACGTTCGGACGAGCAGTACTTC. It is translated as CASVETGGRSDEQYF.

The J gene is TRBJ2-7, the V gene TRBV12-5, with D possibly TRBD1 on 6 matching bases. CDR3 length equals 16 residues. The ends were cut back, 6 bases at V and 3 bases at J, with 21 bases in the middle. From germline, CDR1 is LGHNT and CDR2 FRNRAP. In nucleotides, the CDR3 is TGTGCTAGTGGGCTACTGGGGCGGACAGCATACTACGAGCAGTACTTC. Translated: CASGLLGRTAYYEQYF.

The chain couples TRBV5-5 to TRBJ2-5, with D tentatively TRBD2 (6 bases). Germline CDR1 SGHKS, CDR2 YYEKEE (reference sequence). Between the trimmed V and J ends, which lost 2 bases and 1 base, there was a span of 12 bases. This CDR3 spans 15 amino acids. CDR3 in amino acids: CASSFLAGLQETQYF. The CDR3 DNA reads as TGTGCCAGCAGCTTCCTCGCGGGACTCCAAGAGACCCAGTACTTC.

This chain connects TRBV25-1 to TRBJ1-5, with D possibly being TRBD1 (5 bases). The V gene lost 4 bases and the J gene lost 8 bases, with 18 bases spanning the gap. The CDR3 length is 15 residues. The germline gives CDR1 MGHDK, CDR2 SYGVNS. The CDR3 DNA reads as TGTGCCAGCAGTGGGACCCAGGGTTTCTCGGAGCCCCAGCATTTT. Protein product: CASSGTQGFSEPQHF. The full variable domain, its missing parts supplied by reference TRBV25-1 and TRBJ1-5, is EADIYQTPRYLVIGTGKKITLECSQTMGHDKMYWYQQDPGMELHLIHYSYGVNSTEKGDLSSESTVSRIRTEHFPLTLESARPSHTSQYLCASSGTQGFSEPQHFGDGTRLSIL.

This sequence joins TRBV2 and TRBJ1-4; 7 bases are shared with TRBD1. V shed 6 bases and J 2 bases; nucleotides not matched to a gene: 9. CDR3 length: 16 residues. Germline-derived CDR1 and CDR2 are SNHLY and FYNNEI. CDR3 amino acids: CASSYSPRGTNEKLFF. CDR3 bases: TGTGCCAGCAGCTACTCACCCAGGGGGACTAATGAAAAACTGTTTTTT. Full variable domain (rest looked up from reference TRBV2 and TRBJ1-4): EPEVTQTPSHQVTQMGQEVILRCVPISNHLYFYWYRQILGQKVEFLVSFYNNEISEKSEIFDDQFSVERPDGSNFTLKIRSTKLEDSAMYFCASSYSPRGTNEKLFFGSGTQLSVL.

This clone occurred once. V usage is TRBV4-1 and J usage is TRBJ1-6; tentatively, D is TRBD1 (5 bases). Per the germline V gene, CDR1 is MGHRA and CDR2 is YSYEKL. Trimming took off 4 bases at V and 11 bases at J, with 21 bases between the two ends. CDR3 length: 16 amino acids. The CDR3 here is CASSLAAETEAAPLHF. The CDR3 bases are TGCGCCAGCAGCCTCGCCGCGGAGACAGAAGCCGCACCCCTCCACTTT.

The V gene is TRBV15, the J gene TRBJ2-1, with TRBD2 identical over 9 bases. CDR1 is LNHNV, CDR2 YYDKDF, per germline (reference sequence). The CDR3 sequence is 15 residues long. J gave up 8 bases and V 3 bases, and 8 bases lay outside the gene matches. DNA of the CDR3: TGTGCCACCAGCAGCATTGGCGGGGGGGTGTATGAGCAGTTCTTC. It yields the protein CATSSIGGGVYEQFF.

The chain uses TRBV27 and TRBJ1-4; 7 nucleotides agree with TRBD1. CDR3 size: 15 residues. From germline, CDR1 is MNHEY and CDR2 SMNVEV (reference sequence). V gave up 4 bases and J gave up 4 bases; unmatched junction bases: 6. The CDR3 sequence: CASSSTGKGNEKLFF. CDR3 in DNA: TGTGCCAGCAGTTCGACAGGGAAGGGTAATGAAAAACTGTTTTTT.

This chain joins TRBV25-1 and TRBJ1-5; the D gene is possibly TRBD1 (5 bases). The V end was cut by 0 bases, the J end by 7 bases, with 16 bases between. The length of the CDR3 is 16 residues. Germline V CDR1 and CDR2: MGHDK, SYGVNS. CDR3 DNA sequence: TGTGCCAGCAGTGAATATAATTTCGCGGGGGGGCAGCCCCAGCATTTT. It is translated as CASSEYNFAGGQPQHF.

The rearrangement joins TRBV11-2 to TRBJ2-2; 7 nucleotides match TRBD1. Germline-derived CDR1 and CDR2 are SGHAT and FQNNGV. This CDR3 spans 17 amino acids. The J segment lost 5 bases and the V segment lost 3 bases, leaving 12 bases of the junction unmatched. The CDR3 here is CASSFRQGRVETGELFF. The CDR3 DNA reads as TGTGCCAGCAGCTTCCGACAGGGAAGGGTGGAAACCGGGGAGCTGTTTTTT.

This chain links TRBV9 with TRBJ1-1; 9 bases fit TRBD1. Trimming removed 0 bases from V and 5 bases from J; junction bases left unmatched: 8. Germline V gene sequence: CDR1 SGDLS, CDR2 YYNGEE. The CDR3 runs 16 residues. The CDR3 DNA reads TGTGCCAGCAGCGTAGGGGACAGGGTTTTGAGGACTGAAGCTTTCTTT. As protein: CASSVGDRVLRTEAFF.

The V call is TRBV7-2, the J call TRBJ2-3, with 8 positions matching TRBD2. Germline trimming cut 3 bases from V and 3 bases from J; bases unmatched to any gene: 8. The CDR3 runs to 16 residues. Germline lookup yields CDR1 SGHTA and CDR2 FQGNSA. DNA for the CDR3: TGTGCCAGCAGCTTGATGTCTCGGGGGGGGACAGATACGCAGTATTTT. Amino acids: CASSLMSRGGTDTQYF.

The chain uses TRBV13 and TRBJ1-1, with 10 positions matching TRBD1. This CDR3 is 14 amino acids long. The V gene end was trimmed by 6 bases and the J gene end by 3 bases; junction bases not matched to a gene: 4. The V gene's germline CDR1 is PRHDT and CDR2 FYEKMQ (reference sequence). The CDR3 nucleotides read TGTGCCAGCAGTTACGGGACAGGGGACACTGAAGCTTTCTTT. Translation gives CASSYGTGDTEAFF.

The chain joins TRBV5-4 to TRBJ1-2; tentatively, D is TRBD1 (6 bases). The CDR3 is made up of 14 amino acids. CDR1 and CDR2 from the germline V gene are SGHNT and YYREEE (reference sequence). V was trimmed by 5 bases and J by 4 bases, leaving 15 bases between them. CDR3 in DNA: TGTGCCAGCAGGACTTTCACAGGGTTCTATGGCTACACCTTC. As protein: CASRTFTGFYGYTF.